The 22 T cell receptor beta chains below were found in one sample sequenced in a study of T-cell memory formation after mild COVID-19. TCRdb recomputed calls from the 5' RACE reads with MiXCR, one row per CDR3 protein. The data contain a few hundred thousand distinct CDR3 sequences, approximately 15% of them seen just once; the ten biggest clones take up around 22%. Sequenced: PBMCs or a T cell subset sorted from them (not recorded which). The receptors were sampled from a man aged 18 to 29 who had mild COVID-19 (a few samples of this study predate the infection). Cell type and time point are not known.

This sequence joins TRBV29-1 and TRBJ2-5; 8 positions match TRBD2. There are 12 residues in the CDR3. Germline CDR1 is SQVTM and CDR2 is ANQGSEA. V dropped 5 bases and J dropped 3; count of bases not matched to a gene: 2. CDR3 in amino acids: CSVHSGEETQYF. CDR3 DNA: TGCAGCGTTCATAGCGGGGAAGAGACCCAGTACTTC.

This clonotype showed up just a few times. The chain links TRBV4-2 to TRBJ2-7, with TRBD1 as a possible D gene (5 bases). Trimming left V 6 bases short and J 3 bases short, with 12 bases between. The germline CDR1 and CDR2 sequences are LGHNA and YNFKEQ. The CDR3 contains 13 residues. The CDR3 is CASRIREGYEQYF. CDR3 nucleotides: TGTGCCAGCAGGATCAGGGAAGGCTACGAGCAGTACTTC.

The chain recombines TRBV5-8 with TRBJ1-2; TRBD1 matches 8 bases. The germline gives CDR1 SGHTS, CDR2 YDEGEE. Trimming cost V 2 bases and J 1 base; bases outside gene matches: 10. The CDR3 has 17 residues. Here the CDR3 DNA reads TGTGCCAGCAGCTTTCCCCCAGGGGGCATGCGTAACTATGGCTACACCTTC. It encodes CASSFPPGGMRNYGYTF.

The chain carries TRBV28 and TRBJ2-7; D perhaps matches TRBD2 (6 bases). This CDR3 spans 15 amino acids. The germline CDR1 and CDR2 sequences are MDHEN and SYDVKM. The V and J ends lost 3 bases and 2 bases respectively, with 14 bases between them. In nucleotides, the CDR3 is TGTGCCAGCAGTTTGTCTTATAGCGGTGCCTACGAGCAGTACGTC. This encodes CASSLSYSGAYEQYV.

This chain uses TRBV7-2 with TRBJ1-2; D remains unclear. The ends were cut back, 3 bases at V and 2 bases at J, with 7 bases in the middle. Germline V gives CDR1 SGHTA, CDR2 FQGNSA. The CDR3 runs 13 residues. In nucleotides, the CDR3 is TGTGCCAGCAGCTTGGCCCAGAACTATGGCTACACCTTC. It yields the protein CASSLAQNYGYTF.

The genes are TRBV6-6 and TRBJ2-3, with 8 nucleotides matching TRBD2. The CDR3 length is 16 residues. Germline V gene sequence: CDR1 MNHNY, CDR2 SVGAGI (reference sequence). The V segment lost 7 bases and the J segment 2 bases; nucleotides outside the gene matches: 11. The chain's CDR3 is CASTYAGGRPTDTQYF. As DNA, the CDR3 is TGTGCCAGCACCTACGCGGGAGGAAGGCCCACAGATACGCAGTATTTT.

A few counts support this clonotype. The chain has TRBV7-9 and TRBJ2-7, with D maybe TRBD1 (6 bases). V shed 6 bases and J shed 5 bases, with 11 bases lying between them. Germline V lookup: CDR1 SEHNR, CDR2 FQNEAQ (reference sequence). The CDR3 length is 12 residues. The CDR3 DNA is TGTGCCAGCAGTACGAACAGGGACGAGCAGTACGTC. This encodes CASSTNRDEQYV.

The chain uses TRBV7-9 and TRBJ1-2, with TRBD1 as a possible D gene (6 bases). This CDR3 region has 12 residues. The V gene lost 4 bases and the J gene lost 8 bases, with 11 bases spanning the gap. CDR1 SEHNR and CDR2 FQNEAQ come from the germline V gene (reference sequence). CDR3 protein: CASSSTGTGYTF. The CDR3 region has the DNA TGTGCCAGCAGCTCCACAGGGACGGGCTACACCTTC.

In its sample, this clonotype was seen a few times. The rearrangement joins TRBV7-6 to TRBJ1-2; TRBD1 agrees at 8 bases. With V trimmed by 5 bases and J by 3 bases, 5 bases remained unmatched. CDR1 is SGHVS and CDR2 is FNYEAQ in the germline V gene. The CDR3 spans 14 residues. The CDR3: CASSPGQGDYGYTF. The CDR3 DNA reads TGTGCCAGCAGCCCCGGACAGGGCGACTATGGCTACACCTTC. Complete variable domain (other parts from reference TRBV7-6 and TRBJ1-2): GAGVSQSPRYKVTKRGQDVALRCDPISGHVSLYWYRQALGQGPEFLTYFNYEAQQDKSGLPNDRFSAERPEGSISTLTIQRTEQRDSAMYRCASSPGQGDYGYTFGSGTRLTVV.

This clonotype appeared a few times. The chain links TRBV7-9 to TRBJ1-1, with D unclear. Trimming stripped 2 bases from V and 4 bases from J, with 11 bases between. The CDR3 contains 14 residues. CDR1 and CDR2 from the germline V gene are SEHNR and FQNEAQ (reference sequence). CDR3 nucleotides: TGTGCCAGCAGCTTACAAGGAATACGCACTGAAGCTTTCTTT. It codes for CASSLQGIRTEAFF.

This clonotype was picked up a small number of times. This sequence joins TRBV11-2 and TRBJ2-3; TRBD2 agrees at 8 bases. V was clipped by 5 bases and J by 4 bases; unmatched bases: 8. In germline, CDR1 is SGHAT, CDR2 FQNNGV. This CDR3 is 15 amino acids long. The CDR3 region has the DNA TGTGCCAGCAGCAAGATCGGGGGGGCCGCAGATACGCAGTATTTT. Translation: CASSKIGGAADTQYF. Filled out from reference TRBV11-2 and TRBJ2-3, the complete variable domain reads EAGVAQSPRYKIIEKRQSVAFWCNPISGHATLYWYQQILGQGPKLLIQFQNNGVVDDSQLPKDRFSAERLKGVDSTLKIQPAKLEDSAVYLCASSKIGGAADTQYFGPGTRLTVL.

This clonotype was seen a handful of times. V is TRBV19 and J is TRBJ1-6; TRBD1 matches 10 bases. The CDR3 runs to 15 residues. Trimming removed 5 bases from V and 3 bases from J; junction bases left unmatched: 1. The germline V gene has CDR1 LNHDA and CDR2 SQIVND (reference sequence). In DNA, the CDR3 is TGTGCCAGTAGTGGGACAGGGGACTATAATTCACCCCTCCACTTT. Its translation is CASSGTGDYNSPLHF. The complete variable domain, with remaining parts taken from reference TRBV19 and TRBJ1-6, reads DGGITQSPKYLFRKEGQNVTLSCEQNLNHDAMYWYRQDPGQGLRLIYYSQIVNDFQKGDIAEGYSVSREKKESFPLTVTSAQKNPTAFYLCASSGTGDYNSPLHFGNGTRLTVT.

The V and J genes are TRBV5-1 and TRBJ2-3; no definite D call. Germline V CDR1 and CDR2: SGHRS, YFSETQ. V lost 4 bases, J lost 0 bases, and 12 bases lay in between. The CDR3 is 15 amino acids. CDR3 amino acids: CASSPWTVSTDTQYF. The CDR3 nucleotides read TGCGCCAGCAGCCCCTGGACGGTGAGCACAGATACGCAGTATTTT.

This clonotype occurred many times. This chain connects TRBV5-1 to TRBJ2-1, with TRBD1 matching 8 bases. Trimming at V came to 0 bases and at J to 10 bases, leaving 9 bases not matched to a gene. Germline lookup yields CDR1 SGHRS and CDR2 YFSETQ. This CDR3 comprises 15 residues. CDR3 in DNA: TGCGCCAGCAGCTTGGCCCCCTCAGGGGGCGTAGAGCAGTTCTTC. Protein sequence: CASSLAPSGGVEQFF.

Only one count was recorded for this clonotype. This rearrangement joins TRBV10-3 to TRBJ1-4; D is perhaps TRBD1 (5 bases). Trimming took 3 bases from V and 4 from J, leaving 6 bases between them. Germline values: CDR1 ENHRY, CDR2 SYGVKD. CDR3 length: 13 residues. DNA for the CDR3: TGTGCCATCAGTGAAAGGGGTAATGAAAAACTGTTTTTT. Its translation: CAISERGNEKLFF.

In this sample, this clonotype turned up a few times. The CDR3 is CASRMDRSNSYEQYV. In DNA form, the CDR3 reads TGTGCCAGCAGAATGGACAGGTCTAACTCCTACGAGCAGTACGTC. This rearrangement joins TRBV6-2 or TRBV6-3 to TRBJ2-7, with 7 bases lining up with TRBD1. The V segment lost 6 bases and the J segment 0 bases; nucleotides outside the gene matches: 8. In germline, CDR1 is MNHEY, CDR2 SVGEGT. The CDR3 covers 15 residues.

This clonotype appeared once. This chain joins TRBV24-1 and TRBJ2-2; D gene uncertain. V was pared by 0 bases and J by 1 base, with 17 bases between. This CDR3 contains 19 residues. Germline V gives CDR1 KGHDR, CDR2 SFDVKD. CDR3 region: CATSDLGQKNFLNTGELFF. CDR3 nucleotides: TGTGCCACCAGTGATTTGGGCCAGAAAAACTTCCTGAACACCGGGGAGCTGTTTTTT.

J is TRBJ2-7 and V is TRBV19, with 9 bases matching TRBD2. The CDR3 has 15 amino acids. Germline V gives CDR1 LNHDA, CDR2 SQIVND (reference sequence). Germline trimming cut 3 bases from V and 3 bases from J; bases unmatched to any gene: 6. CDR3 nucleotides: TGTGCCAGTAGTATCGGAACTAGCGGGTTCTACGAGCAGTACTTC. It translates to CASSIGTSGFYEQYF. Together with reference TRBV19 and TRBJ2-7, the CDR3 gives the full variable domain: DGGITQSPKYLFRKEGQNVTLSCEQNLNHDAMYWYRQDPGQGLRLIYYSQIVNDFQKGDIAEGYSVSREKKESFPLTVTSAQKNPTAFYLCASSIGTSGFYEQYFGPGTRLTVT.

This clonotype has just a few counts. V is TRBV25-1 and J is TRBJ1-5; 7 positions match TRBD1. The CDR3 spans 13 residues. The J segment lost 5 bases and the V segment lost 8 bases, leaving 6 bases of the junction unmatched. CDR1 is MGHDK, CDR2 SYGVNS, per germline. This CDR3 is CASATGVDQPQHF. CDR3 DNA sequence: TGTGCCAGCGCCACAGGGGTCGATCAGCCCCAGCATTTT.

This clonotype was seen a handful of times. V and J are TRBV12-3 or TRBV12-4 and TRBJ2-1; 10 bases agree with TRBD1. The length of the CDR3 is 16 residues. The V gene end was trimmed by 4 bases and the J gene end by 7 bases; junction bases not matched to a gene: 10. The CDR3 DNA reads as TGTGCCAGCAGTTCAACCGGGACAGGGGATGGGAATGAGCAGTTCTTC. Residues: CASSSTGTGDGNEQFF.

This clonotype was seen more than once but under ten times. This chain joins TRBV7-9 and TRBJ2-5; the match to TRBD2 covers 10 bases. The J segment lost 5 bases and the V segment lost 2 bases, leaving 11 bases of the junction unmatched. Looked up from germline, CDR1 is SEHNR and CDR2 is FQNEAQ (reference sequence). This CDR3 has 17 residues. The CDR3 sequence is CASSLRSGGPGLETQYF. As DNA, the CDR3 is TGTGCCAGCAGCTTACGTAGCGGGGGGCCGGGTCTGGAGACCCAGTACTTC.

This clonotype has ten or more counts. The chain combines TRBV29-1 with TRBJ1-1; TRBD1 might be the D (5 bases). Germline CDR1 reads SQVTM; CDR2 reads ANQGSEA. The CDR3 sequence is 13 residues long. With 7 bases removed from V and 1 base from J, the gap between germline ends came to 13 bases. Here the CDR3 DNA reads TGCAGCGCTCGGACACTTACGAACACTGAAGCTTTCTTT. This encodes CSARTLTNTEAFF.